Listed below are T cell receptor beta chains from one sample, sequenced in a study of radiation and T cells in renal cell carcinoma. Clones were sequenced by immunoSEQ multiplex PCR, and TCRdb holds only the in-frame ones, with some missing. The table lists 100,000 to 150,000 clones, 80% to 85% of them singletons. The specimen was blood, collected from a patient whose treatment included radiotherapy and nephrectomy. These receptors came from a woman aged 55-70 years with renal cell carcinoma. The CDR3 runs from the conserved cysteine through the conserved F or W. D genes are given only for firm matches. Some rows mark clone size as missing; the rest say once, few, many or name a class of expanded clone.

V,size,J,D,DNA,CDR3
TRBV7-9,.,TRBJ1-1,.,TGTGCCAGCAGCTTAATGGGGGACACTGAAGCTTTCTTT,CASSLMGDTEAFF
TRBV2,.,TRBJ1-2,TRBD1,TGTGCCAGCAGGCGGGACAGGGGGCTGGGAGGCTACACCTTC,CASRRDRGLGGYTF
TRBV18,.,TRBJ1-4,.,TGTGCCAGCTCACTCTCCACCAGATCAGCAACTAATGAAAAACTGTTTTTT,CASSLSTRSATNEKLFF
TRBV10-3,.,TRBJ2-1,TRBD1,TGTGCCATCAGCACCTTGGGGACAGGGGGTATGAGCCACAATGAGCAGTTCTTC,CAISTLGTGGMSHNEQFF
TRBV19,.,TRBJ2-1,TRBD1,TGTGCCAGTAGTTCGTCGACAGGGGGAGTCTACAATGAGCAGTTCTTC,CASSSSTGGVYNEQFF
TRBV30,.,TRBJ2-7,.,TGTGCCTGGAGAGGCGGCCAGTACTACGAGCAGTACTTC,CAWRGGQYYEQYF
TRBV28,.,TRBJ1-3,.,TGTGCCAGTAAAATCCAGGGACCTGGAAACACCATATATTTT,CASKIQGPGNTIYF
TRBV9,.,TRBJ2-5,.,TGTGCCAGCAGCGTAGCGGCTGGGGGCGGGCGAGAGACCCAGTACTTC,CASSVAAGGGRETQYF
TRBV5-4,.,TRBJ2-7,TRBD2,TGTGCCAGCAGCTTGAGTGTATTGGGAGGGCAGGAGCAGTACTTC,CASSLSVLGGQEQYF
TRBV28,.,TRBJ1-2,.,TGTGCCAGCAGGCGACCTGACAGCGAGGGCTACACCTTC,CASRRPDSEGYTF
TRBV7-2,.,TRBJ1-1,.,TGTGCCAGCAGCTTAGGAGATGGGAACACTGAAGCTTTCTTT,CASSLGDGNTEAFF
TRBV13,.,TRBJ1-2,TRBD1,TGTGCCAGCAGCTTAGGACGGGGTTTGACAGGGCGAGGCTACACCTTC,CASSLGRGLTGRGYTF
TRBV6-1,once,TRBJ2-2,TRBD1,TGTGCCAGCAGTATACGACAGGGCGGGGAGCTGTTTTTT,CASSIRQGGELFF
TRBV7-9,.,TRBJ1-6,.,TGTGCCAGCAGCGTTCACTTGGACGGATTTTCACCCCTCCACTTT,CASSVHLDGFSPLHF
TRBV5-5,.,TRBJ1-2,TRBD1,TGTGCCAGCAGCTCAATGGGACAGTCGGGCTACACCTTC,CASSSMGQSGYTF
TRBV19,.,TRBJ1-5,.,TGTGCCACCGAGAAGGGGCTACACAATCAGCCCCAGCATTTT,CATEKGLHNQPQHF
TRBV19,.,TRBJ2-1,.,TGTGCCAGTAGTTTCCCAGGGCGGTCCTTGAATGAGCAGTTCTTC,CASSFPGRSLNEQFF
TRBV6-5,.,TRBJ2-7,TRBD1,TGTGCCAGCAGTTACTCGCTGGACAGGATCTCCTACGAGCAGTACTTC,CASSYSLDRISYEQYF
TRBV5-1,.,TRBJ1-1,.,TGCGCCAGCAGCTTTGGGGAAAGATCGAACACTGAAGCTTTCTTT,CASSFGERSNTEAFF
TRBV6-1,.,TRBJ2-1,.,TGTGCCAGCAGTCTTTTAAACAGGGACAATGAGCAGTTCTTC,CASSLLNRDNEQFF
TRBV19,.,TRBJ2-7,.,TGTGCCACCCAATCAGGGGCAGGCGCCTACGAGCAGTACTTC,CATQSGAGAYEQYF
TRBV6-5,few,TRBJ1-3,.,TGTGCCAGCAGTTACGGTGGAAACACCATATATTTT,CASSYGGNTIYF
TRBV9,once,TRBJ2-1,.,TGTGCCAGCAGCGGCCGAACGGGCGGTGAGCAGTTCTTC,CASSGRTGGEQFF
TRBV5-1,.,TRBJ2-2,.,TGCGCCAGCGGGTCGGACCTTAACACCGGGGAGCTGTTTTTT,CASGSDLNTGELFF
TRBV5-1,.,TRBJ2-1,.,TGCGCCAGCAGCCCCGACAGTTACAATGAGCAGTTCTTC,CASSPDSYNEQFF
TRBV19,.,TRBJ2-3,TRBD1,TGTGCCAGTAGTCCCGGGACAGGGGACGCAGATACGCAGTATTTT,CASSPGTGDADTQYF
TRBV5-4,.,TRBJ2-4,.,TGTGCCAGCAGCCCGGGAGGGGGCGCGTTCTTAGACATTCAGTACTTC,CASSPGGGAFLDIQYF
TRBV28,.,TRBJ2-7,TRBD2,TGTGCCTCGGGAGGGCCAAGCTCCTACGAGCAGTACTTC,CASGGPSSYEQYF
TRBV7-2,few,TRBJ2-7,.,TGTGCCAGCAGCTCCGAGGGTGGTTTCTACGAGCAGTACTTC,CASSSEGGFYEQYF
TRBV11-1,.,TRBJ2-1,.,TGTGTCCGGTCCCGGATCTCCTACAATGAGCAGTTCTTC,CVRSRISYNEQFF
TRBV2,once,TRBJ2-7,TRBD2,TGTGCCAGCAGTGAAACGACTAGCGGGAACGAGCAGTACTTC,CASSETTSGNEQYF
TRBV29-1,.,TRBJ1-1,TRBD1,TGCAGCGTTGGCGAGGGGGCAGGAACTGAAGCTTTCTTT,CSVGEGAGTEAFF
TRBV2,.,TRBJ1-4,.,TGTGCCAGCACTGCCGGGACCCAGGGGGAAAAACTGTTTTTT,CASTAGTQGEKLFF
TRBV5-1,.,TRBJ2-1,.,TGCGCCAGCAGCACCCAGTCAAGCTCCTACAATGAGCAGTTCTTC,CASSTQSSSYNEQFF
TRBV5-1,.,TRBJ2-3,.,TGCGCCAGCAGCTTGGACGATACGCAGTATTTT,CASSLDDTQYF
TRBV30,.,TRBJ1-2,TRBD1,TGTGCCTGGAGTGTACCCGGTCACAGGGGGGTCTATGGCTACACCTTC,CAWSVPGHRGVYGYTF
TRBV4-1,.,TRBJ2-3,TRBD2,TGCGCCAGCAGCCAAGTTAGCGGGGGGCGGGTAGATACGCAGTATTTT,CASSQVSGGRVDTQYF
TRBV21-1,.,TRBJ2-3,.,TGTGCCAGCAGCAAAGGTCGGCACAAGGTAACGCAGTATTTT,CASSKGRHKVTQYF
TRBV2,.,TRBJ2-7,.,TGTGCCAGCAGTGCACGGACAGAAACCTACGAGCAGTACTTC,CASSARTETYEQYF